Reported below is one TCR beta chain. Its antigen is currently unknown. This entry comes from a study of multiple sclerosis patients with progressive multifocal leukoencephalopathy. Findings and caveats of the study: In most PML patients, TRB repertoires appeared less diverse by entropy.

The time point here: before natalizumab initiation. The CDR3 spans 12 residues. CDR1 is MDHEN and CDR2 is SYDVKM in the germline V gene. The germline V and J ends were trimmed by 5 bases and 5 bases, with 9 bases remaining between them. Profiled with immunoSEQ multiplex PCR; TCRdb holds only in-frame clones, not every one. The sample includes some 30,000 clones, 70% to 90% seen only once; the top ten take nearly 1.5%. This rearrangement joins TRBV28 to TRBJ1-2; D is possibly TRBD1 (6 bases). The specimen was PBMCs. The TCR was taken from a human donor with multiple sclerosis. The CDR3 DNA is TGTGCCAGCAGTAAAGGGGGATATGGCTACACCTTC. The encoded protein is CASSKGGYGYTF.